This T cell receptor (beta chain) was profiled in a study of T cells in Graves' hyperthyroidism and ophthalmopathy. Study-wide background: Peripheral blood samples were taken at initial diagnosis, prior to any treatment. Study-level points and caveats: Among clonotypes expanded in thyroid above 0.001, most were also found in blood. The model anticipated ophthalmopathy a median about 7.1 months pre-onset.

Trimming left V 0 bases short and J 13 bases short, with 13 bases between. The length of the CDR3 is 12 residues. Germline-derived CDR1 and CDR2 are SGHRS and YFSETQ. As regards this clonotype: The antigen is not known.

It was RNA transcripts that yielded the amplified TCR beta CDR3 regions. Initially, a first-round RT-PCR of the TCR CDR3 employed the HTBI primer set. TCRdb passed the multiplex PCR reads through MiXCR, listing each CDR3 protein once. The sample carries approximately 610,000 distinct CDR3 sequences, approximately 15% recorded once. The sequence was collected from a woman in her thirties or forties with Graves' ophthalmopathy. The material sequenced was blood. This chain uses TRBV5-1 with TRBJ2-5; D may be TRBD1 (6 bases). The CDR3 loop reads CASSLDNRVWYF. Here the CDR3 DNA reads TGCGCCAGCAGCTTGGATAACAGGGTTTGGTACTTC.